This T cell receptor (beta chain) appears in the sequencing data of a study of long-term antiretroviral therapy in people with HIV. Points from the study as a whole: Every time point showed a repertoire led by clones expanded before ART. HIV repertoires had narrower CDR3 length ranges than controls.

Trimming stripped 5 bases from V and 4 bases from J, with 11 bases between. CDR3 length: 14 amino acids. Germline assignment: CDR1 SGHTA and CDR2 FQGTGA. For this clone: What it binds is not known.

An immunoSEQ assay, version v3.0, was performed at survey level. Sequencing aimed to cover roughly 40,000-55,000 T-cell genomes per sample. Some clones are missing from TCRdb's copy, which holds only in-frame ones; the method was immunoSEQ multiplex PCR. The table lists about 22,000 clones, about 86% of them singletons. The content of samples before DNA extraction was roughly 1-10 million cryopreserved PBMC. The sequenced sample was unsorted PBMCs, obtained 1.3 years after starting antiretroviral therapy. This receptor was taken from a man aged 55 to 69 with HIV. The chain combines TRBV7-3 with TRBJ2-2; no clear D gene. For the CDR3, the DNA is TGTGCCAGCAGCCCCAAGCCCAGCACCGGGGAGCTGTTTTTT. The encoded protein is CASSPKPSTGELFF. Using reference TRBV7-3 and TRBJ2-2 for the parts outside the CDR3, the full variable domain is GAGVSQTPSNKVTEKGKYVELRCDPISGHTALYWYRQSLGQGPEFLIYFQGTGAADDSGLPNDRFFAVRPEGSVSTLKIQRTERGDSAVYLCASSPKPSTGELFFGEGSRLTVL.